This entry lists 32 T cell receptor beta chains sequenced from one sample in a study of cytomegalovirus exposure and HLA in healthy donors listed by TCRdb under 2017. The method was the immunoSEQ multiplex PCR assay. For the multiplex PCR, a mixture combining 60 forward primers for TCR Vbeta segments and 13 reverse primers for TCR Jbeta segments was used. TCRdb took over this immuneACCESS table, retaining in-frame rearrangements with V and J assigned. Such tables are incomplete; in checked studies, under half of the missing clones stem from an unresolved V gene, and the remainder is unexplained. The sample table contains more than 85,000 clones; only one count was recorded for about 69% of them. The ten largest clones add up to approximately 1.3% of the sample. Sample: PBMCs. Receptor source: a man aged 40-55 years in good health and CMV-seronegative.

The chain has TRBV29-1 and TRBJ2-7, with 10 bases lining up with TRBD1. The CDR3 spans 17 residues. Germline V gene lookup returns CDR1 SQVTM and CDR2 ANQGSEA. V lost 2 bases, J lost 5 bases, and 15 bases stayed unmatched. DNA of the CDR3: TGCAGCGTTGAATCCCCCCTTTCGGACAGGGGGTCCCACGAGCAGTACTTC. Protein: CSVESPLSDRGSHEQYF.

This chain links TRBV28 with TRBJ1-1, with no clear D. Trimming removed 7 bases from V and 4 bases from J, with 16 bases in between. CDR3 length equals 14 residues. Germline assignment: CDR1 MDHEN and CDR2 SYDVKM. The CDR3 nucleotides are TGTGCCAGCACCCGTCACCCCTCGGGCACTGAAGCTTTCTTT. Amino acid sequence: CASTRHPSGTEAFF.

The chain joins TRBV20-1 to TRBJ2-7; D gene ambiguous. Per the germline V gene, CDR1 is DFQATT and CDR2 is SNEGSKA (reference sequence). The CDR3 is made up of 11 amino acids. Trimming cost V 6 bases and J 3 bases, with 9 bases left between them. As DNA, the CDR3 is TGCAGTGCACCCACGGGCTACGAGCAGTACTTC. Translation: CSAPTGYEQYF.

J is TRBJ2-7 and V is TRBV18; D not certain. Trimming took 3 bases from V and 4 from J, leaving 7 bases between them. CDR1 and CDR2 from the germline V gene are KGHSH and LQKENI. The CDR3 has 12 amino acids. CDR3 coding DNA: TGTGCCAGCTCACCGGCACAGTACGAGCAGTACTTC. It encodes CASSPAQYEQYF.

This chain uses TRBV30 with TRBJ1-4; D ambiguous. This CDR3 is 13 amino acids long. Germline CDR1 and CDR2: GTSNPN and SVGIG (reference sequence). Deletions cut 4 bases from V and 5 bases from J, with 11 bases between. The chain's CDR3 is CAWNEVLNEKLFF. As DNA, the CDR3 is TGTGCCTGGAATGAGGTACTAAATGAAAAACTGTTTTTT. The variable domain in full, completed from reference TRBV30 and TRBJ1-4, reads SQTIHQWPATLVQPVGSPLSLECTVEGTSNPNLYWYRQAAGRGLQLLFYSVGIGQISSEVPQNLSASRPQDRQFILSSKKLLLSDSGFYLCAWNEVLNEKLFFGSGTQLSVL.

The genes are TRBV28 and TRBJ1-3; no firm D call. CDR1 and CDR2 from the germline V gene are MDHEN and SYDVKM. The CDR3 totals 19 residues. V was shortened by 6 bases and J by 0 bases, with 24 bases between the two germline ends. CDR3 in DNA: TGTGCCAGCAGCTCGCCCGGCGGGAATCCGGCTAGCTCTGGAAACACCATATATTTT. Protein sequence: CASSSPGGNPASSGNTIYF.

V and J are TRBV2 and TRBJ2-1, with 9 bases matching TRBD2. The CDR3 totals 16 residues. Trimming took 6 bases from V and 8 from J; bases not matched to a gene: 14. Germline CDR1 is SNHLY and CDR2 is FYNNEI. In DNA, the CDR3 is TGTGCCAGCAGCCGGGTTTCCGAGCGGGAGGAGGATGAGCAGTTCTTC. Translation: CASSRVSEREEDEQFF.

The chain combines TRBV4-3 with TRBJ2-3, with 8 bases lining up with TRBD2. The V gene's germline CDR1 is LGHNA and CDR2 YSLEER. There are 16 residues in the CDR3. V gave up 0 bases and J gave up 3 bases; unmatched junction bases: 5. The DNA for the CDR3 is TGCGCCAGCAGCCAAGACCGGGGGGGCCCTACAGATACGCAGTATTTT. Protein sequence: CASSQDRGGPTDTQYF.

The V and J genes are TRBV5-1 and TRBJ2-1, with TRBD2 matching over 10 bases. Germline V gives CDR1 SGHRS, CDR2 YFSETQ. The ends lost 2 bases at V and 8 bases at J; junction bases unmatched: 7. This CDR3 has 15 amino acids. The CDR3 sequence is CASSFSGGALDEQFF. CDR3 DNA: TGCGCCAGCAGCTTCAGCGGGGGGGCCCTAGATGAGCAGTTCTTC.

V and J are TRBV11-2 and TRBJ1-4; D may be TRBD1 (5 bases). Germline V CDR1 and CDR2: SGHAT, FQNNGV. V was pared by 1 base and J by 5 bases, with 11 bases between. The CDR3 runs 15 residues. The DNA for the CDR3 is TGTGCCAGCAGCTTAGTGGGGGAGGGAAATGAAAAACTGTTTTTT. Translation gives CASSLVGEGNEKLFF.

This chain links TRBV19 with TRBJ2-7; 11 nucleotides align to TRBD2. The germline gives CDR1 LNHDA, CDR2 SQIVND (reference sequence). This CDR3 is built from 15 residues. V gave up 6 bases and J gave up 2 bases; unmatched junction bases: 6. The CDR3 bases are TGTGCCAGTAGCGGACTAGCGGGTCGCACCTACGAGCAGTACTTC. This sequence encodes CASSGLAGRTYEQYF.

The J gene is TRBJ1-6, the V gene TRBV5-1; 7 bases line up with TRBD1. Trimming cost V 0 bases and J 4 bases; bases outside gene matches: 1. There are 15 residues in the CDR3. Germline-derived CDR1 and CDR2 are SGHRS and YFSETQ. CDR3 DNA: TGCGCCAGCAGCTTGGGCAGGGGGTATAATTCACCCCTCCACTTT. It yields the protein CASSLGRGYNSPLHF.

CDR3 nucleotides: TGCGCCAGCAGCCCAGGACAGGGAGAAGAGACCCAGTACTTC. It yields the protein CASSPGQGEETQYF. The rearrangement joins TRBV5-1 to TRBJ2-5, with 8 bases identical to TRBD1. V gave up 4 bases and J gave up 3 bases; unmatched junction bases: 5. Germline CDR1 and CDR2: SGHRS and YFSETQ. The CDR3 contains 14 residues.

A note on this clone: One end of the junction varies from germline; a read error may be responsible. The chain joins TRBV7-9 to TRBJ1-1, with 9 bases lining up with TRBD1. Germline V gene data show CDR1 as SEHNR and CDR2 as FQNEAQ (reference sequence). The CDR3 totals 13 residues. The CDR3 region is CSSWDRENTEAFF. The CDR3, as DNA: TGTTCCAGCTGGGACAGGGAGAACACTGAAGCTTTCTTT.

The rearrangement joins TRBV7-9 to TRBJ2-6, with 8 bases that match TRBD1. The J segment lost 3 bases and the V segment lost 5 bases, leaving 6 bases of the junction unmatched. The CDR3 contains 16 residues. Germline V gene data show CDR1 as SEHNR and CDR2 as FQNEAQ (reference sequence). The CDR3 sequence is CASSTGQGGGANVLTF. Written as DNA, the CDR3 is TGTGCCAGCAGCACTGGACAGGGCGGTGGGGCCAACGTCCTGACTTTC.

This clone was picked up a small number of times. The rearrangement links TRBV11-2 to TRBJ1-2, with a possible D match to TRBD1 (6 bases). This CDR3 comprises 15 residues. Trimming cost V 2 bases and J 4 bases, with 14 bases left between them. Germline V gene lookup returns CDR1 SGHAT and CDR2 FQNNGV. This CDR3 reads CASSLNRELGYGYTF. The CDR3 coding sequence is TGTGCCAGCAGCTTAAACAGGGAGCTAGGCTATGGCTACACCTTC.

The rearrangement joins TRBV6-5 to TRBJ2-7, with TRBD1 identical over 8 bases. Germline V lookup: CDR1 MNHEY, CDR2 SVGAGI. This CDR3 contains 14 residues. V shed 5 bases and J 3 bases; nucleotides not matched to a gene: 6. The CDR3 DNA follows: TGTGCCAGCAGTAACACAGGGGGTAACTACGAGCAGTACTTC. Its translation is CASSNTGGNYEQYF.

V usage is TRBV19 and J usage is TRBJ2-1; D is possibly TRBD1 (7 bases). There are 14 residues in the CDR3. With 4 bases removed from V and 1 base from J, the gap between germline ends came to 8 bases. CDR1 is LNHDA and CDR2 is SQIVND in the germline V gene (reference sequence). CDR3 in amino acids: CASSTGGSYNEQFF. For the CDR3, the DNA is TGTGCCAGTAGTACAGGGGGGTCCTACAATGAGCAGTTCTTC.

V usage is TRBV28 and J usage is TRBJ2-7, with D possibly matching TRBD1 (5 bases). Germline V CDR1 and CDR2: MDHEN, SYDVKM. The CDR3 is 14 amino acids. V was cut by 5 bases and J by 0 bases, with 11 bases left in between. CDR3 amino acids: CASSPPTDSYEQYF. The CDR3 DNA sequence: TGTGCCAGCAGTCCCCCGACAGACTCCTACGAGCAGTACTTC. The variable domain in full, completed from reference TRBV28 and TRBJ2-7, reads DVKVTQSSRYLVKRTGEKVFLECVQDMDHENMFWYRQDPGLGLRLIYFSYDVKMKEKGDIPEGYSVSREKKERFSLILESASTNQTSMYLCASSPPTDSYEQYFGPGTRLTVT.

The chain has TRBV2 and TRBJ1-2; D is perhaps TRBD1 (5 bases). V was clipped by 4 bases and J by 6 bases, with 12 bases between them. The CDR3 has 13 residues. Germline assignment: CDR1 SNHLY and CDR2 FYNNEI. Written as DNA, the CDR3 is TGTGCCAGCAGTGGGGGCAGAGCCAATGGCTACACCTTC. Its protein is CASSGGRANGYTF.

The chain combines TRBV11-2 with TRBJ2-7, with D tentatively TRBD2 (5 bases). The CDR3 sequence is 15 residues long. CDR1 SGHAT and CDR2 FQNNGV come from the germline V gene. The ends were cut back, 1 base at V and 2 bases at J, with 12 bases in the middle. CDR3 coding DNA: TGTGCCAGCAGCTTAGTGGGCGGGCTAACCTACGAGCAGTACTTC. This codes for CASSLVGGLTYEQYF.

This sequence joins TRBV7-9 and TRBJ2-3; possibly TRBD2 for D (5 bases). The CDR3 has 15 residues. V gave up 5 bases and J gave up 1 base, with 13 bases separating them. Germline CDR1 reads SEHNR; CDR2 reads FQNEAQ (reference sequence). The CDR3, as DNA: TGTGCCAGCAGCCCAGATATCGGGGGCACAGATACGCAGTATTTT. Its protein product is CASSPDIGGTDTQYF. Complete variable domain (other parts from reference TRBV7-9 and TRBJ2-3): DTGVSQNPRHKITKRGQNVTFRCDPISEHNRLYWYRQTLGQGPEFLTYFQNEAQLEKSRLLSDRFSAERPKGSFSTLEIQRTEQGDSAMYLCASSPDIGGTDTQYFGPGTRLTVL.

The rearrangement uses TRBV28 and TRBJ1-3; D may be TRBD1 (5 bases). Looked up from germline, CDR1 is MDHEN and CDR2 is SYDVKM. Trimming removed 6 bases at V and 0 bases at J, with 18 bases between. The CDR3 is made up of 17 amino acids. The CDR3 sequence: CASSSRTRGLSGNTIYF. DNA of the CDR3: TGTGCCAGCAGCTCCCGGACAAGGGGACTCTCTGGAAACACCATATATTTT.

This chain joins TRBV9 and TRBJ2-1; 7 bases are shared with TRBD1. J gave up 0 bases and V 0 bases, and 6 bases lay outside the gene matches. The length of the CDR3 is 17 residues. Germline loops: CDR1 SGDLS, CDR2 YYNGEE. DNA for the CDR3: TGTGCCAGCAGCGTAGTGTTCGGGACAGACTCCTACAATGAGCAGTTCTTC. This sequence encodes CASSVVFGTDSYNEQFF.

The chain employs TRBV10-1 and TRBJ2-5; 7 bases agree with TRBD1. CDR1 is WNHNN, CDR2 SYGVQD, per germline (reference sequence). This CDR3 spans 14 amino acids. J was trimmed by 9 bases and V by 0 bases; bases with no gene match: 7. This CDR3 reads CASSESGGLEAQYF. The CDR3 DNA reads as TGCGCCAGCAGTGAGTCAGGGGGCTTGGAGGCCCAGTACTTC.

The rearrangement uses TRBV10-2 and TRBJ2-2; 16 nucleotides align to TRBD2. The germline CDR1 and CDR2 sequences are WSHSY and SAAADI. Trimming at V came to 3 bases and at J to 5 bases, leaving 6 bases not matched to a gene. The CDR3 totals 18 residues. The CDR3 sequence: CASSDPGLAGGRTGELFF. The CDR3 DNA reads TGCGCCAGCAGTGACCCGGGACTAGCGGGAGGGAGAACCGGGGAGCTGTTTTTT.

This clone showed up just a few times. The chain links TRBV29-1 to TRBJ1-2, with D uncertain. V lost 2 bases to trimming and J lost 8 bases, with 6 bases between them. Germline V gene sequence: CDR1 SQVTM, CDR2 ANQGSEA. This CDR3 contains 10 residues. This CDR3 reads CSVESSGYTF. The CDR3 nucleotides read TGCAGCGTTGAATCGTCCGGCTACACCTTC.

The chain uses TRBV30 and TRBJ1-1; D is ambiguous. V was cut by 7 bases and J by 3 bases, with 18 bases left in between. This CDR3 is built from 14 residues. Germline V gene lookup returns CDR1 GTSNPN and CDR2 SVGIG (reference sequence). DNA for the CDR3: TGTGCCTATCGGTCATTCAGTGGGCACACTGAAGCTTTCTTT. Its protein is CAYRSFSGHTEAFF.

The V and J genes are TRBV28 and TRBJ1-1; TRBD1 matches at 8 bases. The J segment lost 6 bases and the V segment lost 4 bases, leaving 7 bases of the junction unmatched. The CDR3 runs to 14 residues. The germline CDR1 and CDR2 sequences are MDHEN and SYDVKM. DNA for the CDR3: TGTGCCAGCAGTTACGACCGGGACAGGCCTGAAGCTTTCTTT. It translates to CASSYDRDRPEAFF.

The rearrangement links TRBV9 to TRBJ2-7; 8 bases line up with TRBD1. Looked up from germline, CDR1 is SGDLS and CDR2 is YYNGEE. This CDR3 region has 14 residues. Germline trimming cut 2 bases from V and 3 bases from J; bases unmatched to any gene: 4. CDR3 amino acids: CASSVTGDFYEQYF. The CDR3 DNA follows: TGTGCCAGCAGCGTGACAGGGGATTTCTACGAGCAGTACTTC.

Here the CDR3 DNA reads TGCGCCAGCAGCCAGGGGACTAGCGGGGGGGCCGCAGATACGCAGTATTTT. Amino acids: CASSQGTSGGAADTQYF. The chain recombines TRBV4-1 with TRBJ2-3; 16 bases line up with TRBD2. The CDR3 length is 17 residues. In germline, CDR1 is MGHRA, CDR2 YSYEKL. The V segment lost 3 bases and the J segment 4 bases; nucleotides outside the gene matches: 4.

The chain recombines TRBV19 with TRBJ2-5; 9 bases map to TRBD1. The CDR3 length is 16 residues. V lost 5 bases, J lost 4 bases, and 11 bases stayed unmatched. In germline, CDR1 is LNHDA, CDR2 SQIVND (reference sequence). CDR3 residues: CASSPRTGEKGETQYF. The DNA for the CDR3 is TGTGCCAGTAGTCCAAGGACAGGGGAAAAAGGAGAGACCCAGTACTTC.